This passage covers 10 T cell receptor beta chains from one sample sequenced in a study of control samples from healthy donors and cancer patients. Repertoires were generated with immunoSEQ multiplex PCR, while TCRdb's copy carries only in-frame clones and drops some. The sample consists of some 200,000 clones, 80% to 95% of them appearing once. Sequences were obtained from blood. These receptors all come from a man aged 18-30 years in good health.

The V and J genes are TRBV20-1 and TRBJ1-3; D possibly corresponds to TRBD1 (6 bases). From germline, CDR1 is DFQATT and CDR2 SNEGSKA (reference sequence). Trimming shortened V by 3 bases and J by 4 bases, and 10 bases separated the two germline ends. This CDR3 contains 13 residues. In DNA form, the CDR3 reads TGCAGTGCTAGTAGGGGGAAGGGAAACACCATATATTTT. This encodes CSASRGKGNTIYF.

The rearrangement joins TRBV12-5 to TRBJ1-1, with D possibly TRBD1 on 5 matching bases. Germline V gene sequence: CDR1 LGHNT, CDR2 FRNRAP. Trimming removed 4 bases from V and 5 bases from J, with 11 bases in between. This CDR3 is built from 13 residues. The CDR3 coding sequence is TGTGCTAGTGGTTCACAGGCGAGGACTGAAGCTTTCTTT. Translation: CASGSQARTEAFF.

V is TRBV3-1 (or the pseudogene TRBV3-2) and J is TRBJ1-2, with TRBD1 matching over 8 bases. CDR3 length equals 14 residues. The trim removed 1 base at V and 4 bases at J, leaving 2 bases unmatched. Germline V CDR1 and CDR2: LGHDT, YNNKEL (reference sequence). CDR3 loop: CASSQVQGAYGYTF. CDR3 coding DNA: TGTGCCAGCAGCCAAGTCCAGGGGGCCTATGGCTACACCTTC.

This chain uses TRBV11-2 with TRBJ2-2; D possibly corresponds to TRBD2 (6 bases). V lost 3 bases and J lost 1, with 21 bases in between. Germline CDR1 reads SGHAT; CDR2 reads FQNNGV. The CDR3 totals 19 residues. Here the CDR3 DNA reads TGTGCCAGCAGCTTTCGGCTGAAAGGGTTCGGGGGGAACACCGGGGAGCTGTTTTTT. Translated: CASSFRLKGFGGNTGELFF.

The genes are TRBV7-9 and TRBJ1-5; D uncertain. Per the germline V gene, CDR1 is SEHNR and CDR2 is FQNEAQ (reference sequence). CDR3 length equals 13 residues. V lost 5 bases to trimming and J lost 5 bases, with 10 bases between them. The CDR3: CASSVTEYQPQHF. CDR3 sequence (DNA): TGTGCCAGCAGCGTAACAGAATATCAGCCCCAGCATTTT.

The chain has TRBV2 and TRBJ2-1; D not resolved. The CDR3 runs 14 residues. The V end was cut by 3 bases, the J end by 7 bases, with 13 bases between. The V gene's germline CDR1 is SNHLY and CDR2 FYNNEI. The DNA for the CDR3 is TGTGCCAGCAGTGACAGAGCAGGTAGGAATGAGCAGTTCTTC. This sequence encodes CASSDRAGRNEQFF. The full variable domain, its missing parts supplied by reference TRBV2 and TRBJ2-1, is EPEVTQTPSHQVTQMGQEVILRCVPISNHLYFYWYRQILGQKVEFLVSFYNNEISEKSEIFDDQFSVERPDGSNFTLKIRSTKLEDSAMYFCASSDRAGRNEQFFGPGTRLTVL.

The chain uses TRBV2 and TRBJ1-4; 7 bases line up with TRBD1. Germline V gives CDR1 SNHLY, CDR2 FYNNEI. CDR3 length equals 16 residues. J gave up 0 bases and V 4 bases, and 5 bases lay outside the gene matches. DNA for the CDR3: TGTGCCAGCAGTGTGAAAGGGGGCCCAACTAATGAAAAACTGTTTTTT. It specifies CASSVKGGPTNEKLFF.

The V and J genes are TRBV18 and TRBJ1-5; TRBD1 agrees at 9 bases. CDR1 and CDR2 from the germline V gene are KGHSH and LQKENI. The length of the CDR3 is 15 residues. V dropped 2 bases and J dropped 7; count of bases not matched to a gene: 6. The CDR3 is CASSPTGTGIQPQHF. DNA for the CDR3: TGTGCCAGCTCACCAACGGGGACAGGGATCCAGCCCCAGCATTTT.

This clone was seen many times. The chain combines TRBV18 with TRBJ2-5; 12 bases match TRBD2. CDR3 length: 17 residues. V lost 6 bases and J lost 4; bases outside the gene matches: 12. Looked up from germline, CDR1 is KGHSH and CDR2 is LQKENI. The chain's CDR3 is CASSPPSGGAVGETQYF. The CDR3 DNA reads TGTGCCAGCTCGCCCCCTAGCGGGGGGGCCGTAGGAGAGACCCAGTACTTC.

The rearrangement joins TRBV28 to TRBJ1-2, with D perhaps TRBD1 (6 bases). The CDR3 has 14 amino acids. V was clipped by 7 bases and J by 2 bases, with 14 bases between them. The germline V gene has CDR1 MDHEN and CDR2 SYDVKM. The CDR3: CASTGTSNNYGYTF. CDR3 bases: TGTGCCAGCACCGGGACAAGTAACAACTATGGCTACACCTTC.